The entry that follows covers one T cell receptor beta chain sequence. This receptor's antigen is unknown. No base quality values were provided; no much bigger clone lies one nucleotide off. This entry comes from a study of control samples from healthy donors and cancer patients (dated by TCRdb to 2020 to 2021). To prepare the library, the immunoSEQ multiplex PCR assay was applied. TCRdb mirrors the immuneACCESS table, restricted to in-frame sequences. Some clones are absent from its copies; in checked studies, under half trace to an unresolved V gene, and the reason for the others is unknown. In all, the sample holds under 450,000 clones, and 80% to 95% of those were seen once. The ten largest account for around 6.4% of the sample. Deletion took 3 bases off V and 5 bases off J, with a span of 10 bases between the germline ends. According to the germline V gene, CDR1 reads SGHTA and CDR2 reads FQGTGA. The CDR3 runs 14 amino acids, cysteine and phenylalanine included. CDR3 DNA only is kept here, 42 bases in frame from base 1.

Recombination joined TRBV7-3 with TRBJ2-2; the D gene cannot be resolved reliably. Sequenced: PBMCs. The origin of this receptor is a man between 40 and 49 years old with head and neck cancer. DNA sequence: TGTGCCAGCAGCTTTTCCCCAGGTACCGGGGAGCTGTTTTTT. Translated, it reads CASSFSPGTGELFF.